Many counts were recorded for the clone carrying this TCR beta chain. Its target is unknown. The sample comes from a study of Graves' ophthalmopathy and Graves' hyperthyroidism. After removal of 4 bases from V and 0 bases from J, the junction contained 1 base not matched to a gene. Germline CDR1 is LGHNA and CDR2 is YSLEER. The CDR3 is 14 residues long. Study outcomes and limitations: A classifier, a 13-signature model, separated ophthalmopathy from stable hyperthyroidism with approximately 87% sensitivity and approximately 81% specificity.

From RNA, the CDR3 regions of TCR beta chains were amplified and sequenced. RT-PCR with HTBI primers came first, then second-round multiplex PCR. Each CDR3 protein gets one entry after TCRdb re-called the multiplex PCR reads with MiXCR. This sample has tens of thousands of distinct CDR3 sequences, with 52% found just once. V and J are TRBV4-3 and TRBJ2-3; TRBD2 agrees at 7 bases. Sequenced: peripheral blood. This receptor was identified in an adult man with Graves' ophthalmopathy. As DNA, the CDR3 is TGCGCCAGCAGCCCTAGCGGTAGCACAGATACGCAGTATTTT. It encodes CASSPSGSTDTQYF.